The clone carrying this T cell receptor (beta chain) was picked up a small number of times. The antigen is unknown. TCRdb passed the 5' RACE reads through MiXCR, listing each CDR3 protein once. The profile shows under 450,000 distinct CDR3 sequences, roughly 20% of them singletons. V was pared by 3 bases and J by 11 bases, with 1 base of the junction left unmatched. The germline V gene encodes CDR1 SQVTM and CDR2 ANQGSEA. The CDR3 is 12 amino acids. The record originates from a study of T-cell memory formation after mild COVID-19. Study-wide context: Clusters of TCRs were largely donor specific. Study-level findings and limits: Some clones that responded were present in memory (sampled pre-infection), which suggests cross-reactive memory joined.

The chain links TRBV29-1 to TRBJ2-6, with 10 bases aligning to TRBD1. Sequencing was done on a sample of PBMCs or a T cell subset sorted from them (not recorded which). The sequence was obtained from a man younger than 30 who had mild COVID-19 (a few samples of this study predate the infection). Cell type and time point are not known. CDR3 protein: CSVETGGDVLTF. The CDR3 bases are TGCAGCGTTGAGACAGGGGGCGACGTCCTGACTTTC.